This T cell receptor beta chain comes out of a study of blood T cell repertoires in COVID-19. The CDR3 extends over 14 amino acids. Germline CDR1 and CDR2: SGHTS and YDEGEE. Trimming took off 7 bases at V and 3 bases at J, with 17 bases between the two ends. Profiled with immunoSEQ multiplex PCR; TCRdb holds only in-frame clones, not every one. The sample records about 270,000 clones, around 90% being singletons. Source material: peripheral blood. This receptor was obtained from a man over 45 with acute or convalescent COVID-19. The chain links TRBV5-8 to TRBJ2-7; tentative D call: TRBD1 (5 bases). The CDR3 is CASSIAGAVYEQYF. The CDR3 nucleotides are TGTGCCAGCTCGATAGCTGGGGCCGTCTACGAGCAGTACTTC.